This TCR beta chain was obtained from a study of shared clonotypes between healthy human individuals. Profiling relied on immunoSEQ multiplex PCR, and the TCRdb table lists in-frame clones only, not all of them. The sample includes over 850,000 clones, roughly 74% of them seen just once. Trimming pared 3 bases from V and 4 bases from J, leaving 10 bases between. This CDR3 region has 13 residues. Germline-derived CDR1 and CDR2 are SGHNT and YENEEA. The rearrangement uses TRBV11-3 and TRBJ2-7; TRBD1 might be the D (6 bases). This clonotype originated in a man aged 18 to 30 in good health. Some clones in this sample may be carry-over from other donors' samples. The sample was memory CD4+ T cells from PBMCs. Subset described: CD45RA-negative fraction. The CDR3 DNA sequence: TGTGCCAGCAGCTTCCTACAGGGTTACGAGCAGTACTTC. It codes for CASSFLQGYEQYF.